Given below is one T cell receptor beta chain in context. Its antigen is undetermined. The sample is drawn from a study of identifying expanded T cells in peripheral blood. Overall study results and limits: Across healthy donors, higher total template counts meant significantly greater roughly 2-week count variance. Differentially abundant clones: 0.95 to 1.5 between replicates, about 15 at 2 to 3 weeks, over 18 at four.

During the collection period, no donor immune events like infections were recorded. Germline-derived CDR1 and CDR2 are MNHNY and SVGAGI (reference sequence). With 8 bases removed from V and 7 bases from J, the gap between germline ends came to 18 bases. The CDR3 totals 14 residues. Here immunoSEQ multiplex PCR was the method, and the copy in TCRdb shows in-frame clones only, minus some. This sample carries some 75,000 clones, 85% to 90% of them seen once, and the ten largest clones take roughly 3.5%. Sequenced material: blood. This chain connects TRBV6-6 to TRBJ2-4, with a weak D call TRBD2 (5 bases). The receptor was isolated from a person aged 18-70 years in good health. The CDR3 loop reads CASVGRLPGNIQYF. The DNA for the CDR3 is TGTGCCAGCGTAGGCAGACTCCCGGGGAACATTCAGTACTTC.